These 32 T cell receptor beta chains were all obtained from the same sample, sequenced in a study of T cell repertoires in ileal Crohn's disease. Time point defined: inflamed ileum from the surgical specimen. Only in-frame clones appear in the TCRdb table, and some are missing; sequencing was by immunoSEQ multiplex PCR. This table holds 3,500 to 4,500 clones, around four fifths found once. The material sequenced was ileal tissue. These receptors were obtained from an adult with Crohn's disease.

The genes are TRBV9 and TRBJ2-1, with TRBD1 as a possible D gene (5 bases). Germline assignment: CDR1 SGDLS and CDR2 YYNGEE. The CDR3 sequence is 11 residues long. The CDR3 reads CLSGSYNEQFF. The DNA of the CDR3 is TGTTTATCAGGGTCCTACAATGAGCAGTTCTTC.

The rearrangement uses TRBV6-1 and TRBJ2-3; D is perhaps TRBD1 (7 bases). The CDR3 is 13 residues long. In germline, CDR1 is MNHNS, CDR2 SASEGT. Trimming removed 0 bases from V and 9 bases from J, with 10 bases in between. The CDR3 is CASSEAEGATQYF. The DNA of the CDR3 is TGTGCCAGCAGTGAAGCGGAGGGGGCGACGCAGTATTTT.

The chain links TRBV19 to TRBJ2-3, with D maybe TRBD2 (6 bases). Between the trimmed V and J ends, which lost 5 bases and 3 bases, there was a span of 12 bases. Germline loops: CDR1 LNHDA, CDR2 SQIVND (reference sequence). The CDR3 spans 14 residues. The CDR3 sequence is CASSPGVATDTQYF. The CDR3 nucleotides are TGTGCCAGTAGTCCGGGGGTTGCAACAGATACGCAGTATTTT.

The CDR3 region has the DNA TGTGCCAGCAGCCCCGAGGTGAACACCGGGGAGCTGTTTTTT. Translating it yields CASSPEVNTGELFF. The rearrangement uses TRBV5-4 and TRBJ2-2; D gene unclear. V lost 4 bases and J lost 1, with 8 bases in between. Germline CDR1 is SGHNT and CDR2 is YYREEE (reference sequence). This CDR3 is built from 14 residues. The full variable domain, rest sourced from reference TRBV5-4 and TRBJ2-2, is ETGVTQSPTHLIKTRGQQVTLRCSSQSGHNTVSWYQQALGQGPQFIFQYYREEENGRGNFPPRFSGLQFPNYSSELNVNALELDDSALYLCASSPEVNTGELFFGEGSRLTVL.

This clone was recorded a few times. The sample carries other DNA sequences with the same CDR3. This sequence joins TRBV19 and TRBJ1-5; 7 bases line up with TRBD1. Germline values: CDR1 LNHDA, CDR2 SQIVND (reference sequence). The CDR3 consists of 13 residues. With V trimmed by 9 bases and J by 3 bases, 5 bases remained unmatched. The DNA for the CDR3 is TGTGCCAGCCGCGGACAGGCCAATCAGCCCCAGCATTTT. It is translated as CASRGQANQPQHF.

The chain couples TRBV11-3 to TRBJ2-5; D is possibly TRBD1 or TRBD2 (6 bases each). The CDR3 sequence is 15 residues long. From germline, CDR1 is SGHNT and CDR2 YENEEA. V lost 5 bases to trimming and J lost 3 bases, with 16 bases between them. This CDR3 reads CASSLGGRGEETQYF. The CDR3 DNA reads as TGTGCCAGCAGCCTCGGGGGCCGTGGTGAAGAGACCCAGTACTTC.

The chain recombines TRBV9 with TRBJ1-1; 7 positions match TRBD1. This CDR3 is 15 amino acids long. The trim removed 4 bases at V and 0 bases at J, leaving 6 bases unmatched. CDR1 SGDLS and CDR2 YYNGEE come from the germline V gene. In DNA form, the CDR3 reads TGTGCCAGCAGCCCCTTGGGACAGCTGAACACTGAAGCTTTCTTT. Translating gives CASSPLGQLNTEAFF.

This CDR3 reads CASSQLEGTSEQYF. The CDR3 DNA reads as TGTGCCAGCAGCCAGTTGGAGGGGACTTCCGAGCAGTACTTC. The chain links TRBV6-6 to TRBJ2-7, with a tentative D call TRBD2 (6 bases). The V gene's germline CDR1 is MNHNY and CDR2 SVGAGI (reference sequence). The CDR3 covers 14 residues. V lost 6 bases, J lost 6 bases, and 18 bases lay in between.

The chain couples TRBV5-1 to TRBJ2-7; no clear D. Trimming pared 0 bases from V and 2 bases from J, leaving 9 bases between. This CDR3 contains 14 residues. Germline V gene data show CDR1 as SGHRS and CDR2 as YFSETQ. The CDR3 loop is CASSLGRSAYEQYF. The CDR3 nucleotides read TGCGCCAGCAGCTTGGGACGGTCCGCCTACGAGCAGTACTTC.

This clone was seen more than once but under ten times. Other DNA variants within this sample encode the same CDR3. The V gene is TRBV4-1, the J gene TRBJ1-3; D remains unclear. Germline CDR1 reads MGHRA; CDR2 reads YSYEKL. This CDR3 is 14 amino acids long. Trimming cost V 1 base and J 0 bases, with 4 bases left between them. Written as DNA, the CDR3 is TGCGCCAGCAGCCAAGGCCCCTCTGGAAACACCATATATTTT. This sequence encodes CASSQGPSGNTIYF.

The chain employs TRBV9 and TRBJ2-1, with unresolved D. This CDR3 is 15 amino acids long. Germline loops: CDR1 SGDLS, CDR2 YYNGEE. Trimming left V 0 bases short and J 0 bases short, with 7 bases between. CDR3 sequence reads: CASSVGPSSYNEQFF. CDR3 sequence (DNA): TGTGCCAGCAGCGTAGGACCGAGCTCCTACAATGAGCAGTTCTTC.

The rearrangement joins TRBV9 to TRBJ2-5; TRBD1 agrees at 7 bases. Germline loops: CDR1 SGDLS, CDR2 YYNGEE. The CDR3 covers 15 residues. V was pared by 0 bases and J by 4 bases, with 6 bases of the junction left unmatched. CDR3 amino acids: CASSVGEGAGETQYF. CDR3 in DNA: TGTGCCAGCAGCGTAGGTGAGGGGGCAGGAGAGACCCAGTACTTC.

The chain is built from TRBV29-1 and TRBJ2-3; the match to TRBD1 covers 7 bases. CDR3 length equals 12 residues. Unmatched junction bases numbered 3, after V lost 6 bases and J lost 3 bases. CDR1 and CDR2 (germline): SQVTM, ANQGSEA. DNA of the CDR3: TGCAGCGTCGGGACAGCTACAGATACGCAGTATTTT. Translation gives CSVGTATDTQYF.

The rearrangement uses TRBV6-6 and TRBJ1-2, with D tentatively TRBD1 (6 bases). Per the germline V gene, CDR1 is MNHNY and CDR2 is SVGAGI (reference sequence). Trimming pared 10 bases from V and 3 bases from J, leaving 15 bases between. The CDR3 consists of 13 residues. The CDR3 spells CATSGGADYGYTF. The CDR3 DNA reads as TGTGCCACCTCGGGGGGGGCCGACTATGGCTACACCTTC.

The chain joins TRBV6-5 to TRBJ2-7, with 7 bases that match TRBD2. Germline V gene data show CDR1 as MNHEY and CDR2 as SVGAGI. The CDR3 has 13 amino acids. V gave up 6 bases and J gave up 3 bases; unmatched junction bases: 5. CDR3 DNA: TGTGCCAGCAGCCGAGCGGGAAGCTACGAGCAGTACTTC. Amino acids: CASSRAGSYEQYF.

The chain joins TRBV28 to TRBJ2-7; 10 bases are shared with TRBD1. The germline gives CDR1 MDHEN, CDR2 SYDVKM. J gave up 3 bases and V 2 bases, and 7 bases lay outside the gene matches. The CDR3 spans 16 residues. The CDR3 DNA sequence: TGTGCCAGCAGTTTACCCAGACAGGGGGCGAACTACGAGCAGTACTTC. It translates to CASSLPRQGANYEQYF.

The CDR3 sequence: CASSGSRGLLSGELFF. The DNA of the CDR3 is TGTGCCAGCAGCGGAAGCAGGGGGCTACTGTCCGGGGAGCTGTTTTTT. The rearrangement joins TRBV9 to TRBJ2-2; TRBD1 matches 8 bases. Germline CDR1 SGDLS, CDR2 YYNGEE. Trimming removed 3 bases from V and 6 bases from J; junction bases left unmatched: 10. This CDR3 spans 16 amino acids.

The J gene is TRBJ2-5, the V gene TRBV27, with 13 bases lining up with TRBD2. V shed 6 bases, J shed 4 bases, and the junction held 8 bases outside the gene matches. CDR3 size: 16 residues. Per the germline V gene, CDR1 is MNHEY and CDR2 is SMNVEV (reference sequence). The CDR3 loop is CASSPSGLAGLETQYF. DNA for the CDR3: TGTGCCAGCAGCCCCTCGGGACTAGCGGGATTAGAGACCCAGTACTTC.

The chain joins TRBV18 to TRBJ1-2; the match to TRBD1 covers 9 bases. CDR1 is KGHSH and CDR2 is LQKENI in the germline V gene. This CDR3 comprises 14 residues. V trimming: 3 bases; J trimming: 3 bases; junction bases outside the gene matches: 2. CDR3 sequence reads: CASSPGDRDYGYTF. CDR3 nucleotides: TGTGCCAGCTCACCTGGGGACAGGGACTATGGCTACACCTTC.

The V gene is TRBV28, the J gene TRBJ1-5, with D hard to call. Germline assignment: CDR1 MDHEN and CDR2 SYDVKM. Between the trimmed V and J ends, which lost 1 base and 2 bases, there was a span of 12 bases. The length of the CDR3 is 16 residues. The chain's CDR3 is CASSLSMGFGNQPQHF. The CDR3 DNA reads TGTGCCAGCAGTTTATCGATGGGGTTCGGCAATCAGCCCCAGCATTTT.

The chain carries TRBV7-2 and TRBJ1-6, with TRBD1 as a possible D gene (6 bases). The ends were cut back, 4 bases at V and 4 bases at J, with 8 bases in the middle. CDR1 SGHTA and CDR2 FQGNSA come from the germline V gene. The CDR3 totals 14 residues. CDR3 sequence: CASSSGHYNSPLHF. As DNA, the CDR3 is TGTGCCAGCAGCTCGGGACATTATAATTCACCCCTCCACTTT.

DNA of the CDR3: TGTGCCAGCAGCCGCGACGGAAACTATGGCTACACCTTC. It yields the protein CASSRDGNYGYTF. This chain joins TRBV6-5 and TRBJ1-2; D gene unclear. There are 13 residues in the CDR3. Germline V gene lookup returns CDR1 MNHEY and CDR2 SVGAGI. Trimming took off 6 bases at V and 2 bases at J, with 10 bases between the two ends.

Details on this clone: Other DNA sequences in this specimen translate into the identical CDR3. The chain couples TRBV4-3 to TRBJ2-1, with D perhaps TRBD2 (7 bases). In germline, CDR1 is LGHNA, CDR2 YSLEER. The CDR3 consists of 16 residues. Trimming removed 6 bases at V and 1 base at J, with 16 bases between. This CDR3 reads CASRPTSRGSYNEQFF. In DNA form, the CDR3 reads TGCGCCAGCAGACCGACTAGCAGGGGTTCCTACAATGAGCAGTTCTTC.

This clone has a single count. This chain joins TRBV25-1 and TRBJ2-1, with 9 bases lining up with TRBD1. In germline, CDR1 is MGHDK, CDR2 SYGVNS. J was trimmed by 4 bases and V by 2 bases; bases with no gene match: 6. The CDR3 contains 16 residues. The CDR3 nucleotides read TGTGCCAGCAGTGAAAAAACAGGGGGCGATTACAATGAGCAGTTCTTC. Amino acids: CASSEKTGGDYNEQFF.

The chain has TRBV19 and TRBJ2-7; D tentatively reads TRBD1 or TRBD2 (5 bases each). V was cut by 6 bases and J by 6 bases, with 9 bases left in between. The CDR3 is 11 residues long. Per the germline V gene, CDR1 is LNHDA and CDR2 is SQIVND (reference sequence). The CDR3, as DNA: TGTGCCAGTAGGTCGAGGGGCGAGCAGTACTTC. Protein sequence: CASRSRGEQYF.

The rearrangement links TRBV4-2 to TRBJ2-1; D is unclear. Germline values: CDR1 LGHNA, CDR2 YNFKEQ. The CDR3 totals 15 residues. Trimming left V 1 base short and J 5 bases short, with 12 bases between. The CDR3 loop reads CASSQAARPDNEQFF. The DNA for the CDR3 is TGTGCCAGCAGCCAAGCGGCCCGACCAGACAATGAGCAGTTCTTC.

This clone was detected only a few times. The CDR3 DNA follows: TGTGCCAGCAGTGTGGAATTCAGGGGTGCCTATGGCTACACCTTC. Protein product: CASSVEFRGAYGYTF. The chain joins TRBV6-5 to TRBJ1-2, with a weak D call TRBD1 (6 bases). V dropped 5 bases and J dropped 4 bases, with 17 bases sitting between them. The CDR3 is made up of 15 amino acids. CDR1 and CDR2 (germline): MNHEY, SVGAGI.

This chain connects TRBV6-5 to TRBJ2-7; D remains ambiguous. The V gene lost 5 bases and the J gene lost 2 bases, with 7 bases spanning the gap. There are 12 residues in the CDR3. The germline CDR1 and CDR2 sequences are MNHEY and SVGAGI. The CDR3 sequence is CASSRSPYEQYF. CDR3 in DNA: TGTGCCAGCAGTCGTAGCCCCTACGAGCAGTACTTC.

The chain links TRBV7-9 to TRBJ1-1; D is unclear. CDR1 SEHNR and CDR2 FQNEAQ come from the germline V gene (reference sequence). This CDR3 has 12 amino acids. Between the trimmed V and J ends, which lost 5 bases and 4 bases, there was a span of 8 bases. CDR3 protein: CASSPVVTEAFF. The CDR3 DNA follows: TGTGCCAGCAGCCCCGTGGTCACTGAAGCTTTCTTT.

This rearrangement joins TRBV12-2 to TRBJ2-7; TRBD2, as called in the table, went unchecked against the DNA. TRBV12-2 is noted as a pseudogene. The CDR3 has 18 amino acids. CDR3 sequence: CASRLGGGTNRSSNEQYF. As DNA, the CDR3 is TGTGCAAGTCGCTTAGGTGGCGGGACGAATCGTTCTTCTAACGAGCAGTACTTC.

V gene TRBV7-8 combines with J gene TRBJ2-3, with D possibly matching TRBD2 (6 bases). The CDR3 extends over 16 amino acids. CDR1 is SGHVS, CDR2 FQNEAQ, per germline. V was clipped by 3 bases and J by 5 bases, with 18 bases between them. This chain's CDR3 is CASSLLVGGERDTQYF. For the CDR3, the DNA is TGTGCCAGCAGCTTGCTAGTGGGAGGAGAGAGAGATACGCAGTATTTT.

The genes are TRBV4-1 and TRBJ1-4; no firm D call. Trimming cost V 1 base and J 7 bases, with 10 bases left between them. The CDR3 extends over 14 amino acids. CDR1 is MGHRA, CDR2 YSYEKL, per germline. This CDR3 reads CASSQGVRGEKLFF. The CDR3 DNA follows: TGCGCCAGCAGCCAAGGGGTTCGAGGTGAAAAACTGTTTTTT.